This TCR beta chain was observed in a study of blood T cell repertoires in COVID-19. Overall study: From the United States, Italy and Spain came samples of acute and convalescent COVID-19. T cells, B-cell-depleted T cells, or PBMCs provided the cDNA or gDNA that served as material.

Living in about two dozen US areas, the participants were between roughly 18 and 90 years of age. From germline, CDR1 is SGHAT and CDR2 FQNNGV. Trimming took 4 bases from V and 5 from J; bases not matched to a gene: 7. The CDR3 is 15 amino acids. In the original processing: Estimated nucleated cell counts came from reference gene primer amplification. Assay: immunoSEQ multiplex PCR; the TCRdb copy retains only in-frame clones and omits some. V, J and clone size reflect that table, while D and trimming were determined from the DNA. The data show roughly 200,000 clones, roughly 85% seen once. Input material: PBMCs or T cells enriched from blood (not recorded which). This TCR was sampled from a middle-aged woman with acute COVID-19. The rearrangement joins TRBV11-2 to TRBJ2-1; TRBD1 aligns across 8 bases. The CDR3 is CASSSLGQVNNEQFF. The CDR3 DNA reads TGTGCCAGCAGCTCTTTGGGACAGGTGAACAATGAGCAGTTCTTC. The variable domain in full, with the rest retrieved from reference TRBV11-2 and TRBJ2-1, is EAGVAQSPRYKIIEKRQSVAFWCNPISGHATLYWYQQILGQGPKLLIQFQNNGVVDDSQLPKDRFSAERLKGVDSTLKIQPAKLEDSAVYLCASSSLGQVNNEQFFGPGTRLTVL.